This record concerns one T cell receptor (beta chain) sequence. The sample contains more than one DNA sequence encoding this CDR3. The data stem from a study of cytomegalovirus exposure and HLA in healthy donors. The germline CDR1 and CDR2 sequences are SNHLY and FYNNEI. This CDR3 has 14 amino acids. Unmatched junction bases numbered 1, after V lost 3 bases and J lost 3 bases. A multiplex PCR was run with 60 Vbeta primers and 13 Jbeta primers. Profiled with immunoSEQ multiplex PCR; TCRdb holds only in-frame clones, not every one. This table has 120,000 to 150,000 clones, roughly 66% appearing once. At the time of sampling, donors were nominally healthy, though unrecorded immune exposures were likely.

The J gene is TRBJ2-2, the V gene TRBV2, with 7 bases lining up with TRBD1. The sequenced material came from PBMCs. The sequence was obtained from a woman aged 60-75 years in good health and CMV-seronegative. The CDR3 bases are TGTGCCAGCAGTGACAGGGGGTACACCGGGGAGCTGTTTTTT. Protein: CASSDRGYTGELFF.